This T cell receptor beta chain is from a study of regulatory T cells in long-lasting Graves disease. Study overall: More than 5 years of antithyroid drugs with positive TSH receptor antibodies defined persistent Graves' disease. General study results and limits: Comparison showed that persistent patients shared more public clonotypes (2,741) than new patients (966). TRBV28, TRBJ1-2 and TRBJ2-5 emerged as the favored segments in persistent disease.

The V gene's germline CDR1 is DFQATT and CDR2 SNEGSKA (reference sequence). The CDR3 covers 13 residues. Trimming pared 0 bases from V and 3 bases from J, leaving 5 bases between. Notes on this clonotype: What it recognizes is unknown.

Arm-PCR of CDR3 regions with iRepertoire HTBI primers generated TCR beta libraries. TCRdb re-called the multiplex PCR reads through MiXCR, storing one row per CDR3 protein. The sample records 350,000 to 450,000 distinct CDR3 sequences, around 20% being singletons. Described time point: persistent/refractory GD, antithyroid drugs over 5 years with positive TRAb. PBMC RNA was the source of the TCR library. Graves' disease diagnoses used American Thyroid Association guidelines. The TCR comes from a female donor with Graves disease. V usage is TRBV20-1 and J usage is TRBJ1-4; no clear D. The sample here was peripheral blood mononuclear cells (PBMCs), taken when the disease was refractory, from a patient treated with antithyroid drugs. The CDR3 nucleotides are TGCAGTGCTAGAGAGACCCCTAATGAAAAACTGTTTTTT. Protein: CSARETPNEKLFF.